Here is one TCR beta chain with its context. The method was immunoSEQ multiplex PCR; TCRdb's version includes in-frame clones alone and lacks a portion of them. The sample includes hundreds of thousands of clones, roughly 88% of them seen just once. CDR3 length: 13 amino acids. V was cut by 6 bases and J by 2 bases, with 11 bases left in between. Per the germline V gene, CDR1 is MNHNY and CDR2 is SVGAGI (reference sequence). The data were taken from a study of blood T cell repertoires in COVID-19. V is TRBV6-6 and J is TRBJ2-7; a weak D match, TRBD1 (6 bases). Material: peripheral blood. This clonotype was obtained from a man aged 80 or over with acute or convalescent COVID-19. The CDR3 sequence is CASSPGQTYEQYF. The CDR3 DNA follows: TGTGCCAGCAGCCCTGGACAGACCTACGAGCAGTACTTC.